Below are 16 T cell receptor beta chains sequenced from a single sample in a study of PD-L1 blockade in urothelial cancer. Assay: immunoSEQ multiplex PCR; the TCRdb copy retains only in-frame clones and omits some. The table shows 38,000 or so clones, with about 86% occurring only once. The sequences come from PBMCs, collected around atezolizumab (anti-PD-L1) treatment. The origin of the receptors is a man between 60 and 75 years old with urothelial cancer.

This chain links TRBV11-2 with TRBJ1-4; D unresolved. Germline-derived CDR1 and CDR2 are SGHAT and FQNNGV. This CDR3 has 15 residues. Trimming shortened V by 6 bases and J by 3 bases, and 14 bases separated the two germline ends. This CDR3 reads CASSPEWQANEKLFF. The DNA for the CDR3 is TGTGCCAGCAGTCCAGAGTGGCAGGCTAATGAAAAACTGTTTTTT.

The CDR3 nucleotides read TGCGCCAGCAGCCAAGGATCCAGGGGAATGGGGAACACTGAAGCTTTCTTT. Translated: CASSQGSRGMGNTEAFF. The V gene is TRBV4-3, the J gene TRBJ1-1; D is possibly TRBD1 (6 bases). Germline-derived CDR1 and CDR2 are LGHNA and YSLEER. Trimming took 1 base from V and 1 from J, leaving 16 bases between them. The CDR3 contains 17 residues.

This clone was picked up a small number of times. The chain links TRBV29-1 to TRBJ1-1, with 9 nucleotides matching TRBD1. The CDR3 covers 16 residues. Germline CDR1 and CDR2: SQVTM and ANQGSEA. V was pared by 6 bases and J by 0 bases, with 11 bases of the junction left unmatched. As DNA, the CDR3 is TGCAGCGTGATGCCGGGACAGGGTCCGCTGAACACTGAAGCTTTCTTT. Encoded protein: CSVMPGQGPLNTEAFF.

V usage is TRBV9 and J usage is TRBJ1-1, with TRBD1 matching 9 bases. The CDR3 has 16 residues. V lost 4 bases to trimming and J lost 3 bases; unmatched junction nucleotides: 10. Germline CDR1 reads SGDLS; CDR2 reads YYNGEE. The CDR3 loop reads CASSTGTGFTHTEAFF. The DNA for the CDR3 is TGTGCCAGCAGCACCGGGACAGGGTTTACCCACACTGAAGCTTTCTTT.

This clone was seen only a few times. The chain links TRBV19 to TRBJ1-4, with TRBD1 identical over 8 bases. CDR3 length: 13 residues. V trimming: 4 bases; J trimming: 8 bases; junction bases outside the gene matches: 3. Germline V gene data show CDR1 as LNHDA and CDR2 as SQIVND (reference sequence). DNA of the CDR3: TGTGCCAGTAGTACGGACAGGGCAGAAAAACTGTTTTTT. It codes for CASSTDRAEKLFF.

V is TRBV5-6 and J is TRBJ2-1; the match to TRBD2 covers 7 bases. Germline assignment: CDR1 SGHDT and CDR2 YYEEEE. The CDR3 runs 13 residues. The ends lost 6 bases at V and 8 bases at J; junction bases unmatched: 8. The CDR3 region has the DNA TGTGCCAGCAAGTGGGGGGGGTTCGATGAGCAGTTCTTC. Translated, it gives CASKWGGFDEQFF.

This sequence joins TRBV11-2 and TRBJ1-4; 8 bases agree with TRBD1. Trimming cost V 5 bases and J 8 bases; bases outside gene matches: 10. This CDR3 contains 15 residues. Germline assignment: CDR1 SGHAT and CDR2 FQNNGV. CDR3 DNA: TGTGCCAGCAGCCCGCTGGGACAGGTCGGGGAAAAACTGTTTTTT. It specifies CASSPLGQVGEKLFF. Full variable domain (remainder filled in from reference TRBV11-2 and TRBJ1-4): EAGVAQSPRYKIIEKRQSVAFWCNPISGHATLYWYQQILGQGPKLLIQFQNNGVVDDSQLPKDRFSAERLKGVDSTLKIQPAKLEDSAVYLCASSPLGQVGEKLFFGSGTQLSVL.

This rearrangement joins TRBV30 to TRBJ2-1, with D possibly being TRBD1 (6 bases). The V gene's germline CDR1 is GTSNPN and CDR2 SVGIG (reference sequence). Trimming left V 5 bases short and J 5 bases short, with 7 bases between. This CDR3 contains 11 residues. The CDR3 DNA reads as TGTGCCTGGGGACAGAACAATGAGCAGTTCTTC. Protein product: CAWGQNNEQFF.

The chain is built from TRBV2 and TRBJ2-1, with 9 bases aligning to TRBD1. J lost 6 bases, V lost 6 bases, and 15 bases had no gene match. The CDR3 spans 17 residues. Looked up from germline, CDR1 is SNHLY and CDR2 is FYNNEI. The chain's CDR3 is CASRPRRGTGNFNEQFF. In nucleotides, the CDR3 is TGTGCCAGCAGGCCCCGCAGGGGGACAGGGAATTTCAATGAGCAGTTCTTC.

This chain links TRBV25-1 with TRBJ2-3; D not certain. The CDR3 extends over 14 amino acids. V gave up 6 bases and J gave up 1 base, with 11 bases separating them. The germline gives CDR1 MGHDK, CDR2 SYGVNS. This CDR3 is CASSPWQGTDTQYF. DNA for the CDR3: TGTGCCAGCAGCCCCTGGCAGGGCACAGATACGCAGTATTTT.

The chain combines TRBV7-8 with TRBJ2-5; 9 nucleotides line up with TRBD1. This CDR3 contains 14 residues. The V gene end was trimmed by 5 bases and the J gene end by 5 bases; junction bases not matched to a gene: 6. Germline lookup yields CDR1 SGHVS and CDR2 FQNEAQ. As DNA, the CDR3 is TGTGCCAGCAGCCCTACAGGGGGCGGGGAGACCCAGTACTTC. Amino acid sequence: CASSPTGGGETQYF.

There are a few counts of this clone. The gene calls are TRBV6-5 and TRBJ2-2, with TRBD2 matching 7 bases. V lost 8 bases and J lost 4; bases outside the gene matches: 7. Looked up from germline, CDR1 is MNHEY and CDR2 is SVGAGI. The CDR3 has 14 residues. The CDR3, as DNA: TGTGCCAGCTGGGGGGGGATTGGCACCGGGGAGCTGTTTTTT. This codes for CASWGGIGTGELFF.

The chain is built from TRBV28 and TRBJ2-7, with D possibly matching TRBD2 (6 bases). Trimming left V 7 bases short and J 0 bases short, with 16 bases between. This CDR3 spans 15 amino acids. From germline, CDR1 is MDHEN and CDR2 SYDVKM. CDR3 residues: CASTRVTRGSYEQYF. The CDR3 bases are TGTGCCAGCACCCGCGTGACTAGAGGCTCCTACGAGCAGTACTTC.

This clone was recorded at least ten times. The V call is TRBV29-1, the J call TRBJ1-2, with D possibly being TRBD1 (5 bases). There are 11 residues in the CDR3. Germline CDR1 reads SQVTM; CDR2 reads ANQGSEA. The germline V and J ends were trimmed by 4 bases and 8 bases, with 11 bases remaining between them. The CDR3 sequence is CSVVKGEGYTF. CDR3 sequence (DNA): TGCAGCGTTGTCAAAGGGGAAGGCTACACCTTC.

Written as DNA, the CDR3 is TGTGCCAGCAGACAGGGCTCCACAGGGGGCTACACCTTC. It yields the protein CASRQGSTGGYTF. The V call is TRBV27, the J call TRBJ1-2; a possible D gene is TRBD1 (6 bases). Per germline, CDR1 MNHEY and CDR2 SMNVEV (reference sequence). Trimming pared 6 bases from V and 8 bases from J, leaving 16 bases between. CDR3 length: 13 residues.

This chain joins TRBV28 and TRBJ1-2, with TRBD1 matching over 8 bases. The V gene's germline CDR1 is MDHEN and CDR2 SYDVKM. Germline trimming cut 2 bases from V and 1 base from J; bases unmatched to any gene: 3. CDR3 length: 15 residues. CDR3 residues: CASSLETGDNYGYTF. DNA of the CDR3: TGTGCCAGCAGTTTAGAGACAGGGGATAACTATGGCTACACCTTC.